A selection of T cell receptor beta chains follows, all from one sample in a study of cytomegalovirus exposure and HLA in healthy donors. Produced via immunoSEQ multiplex PCR; TCRdb's table is partial and in-frame only. This sample yields 90,000 to 95,000 clones, of which around 78% are seen a single time; 0.55% to 0.65% belongs to the top ten. Sequencing was done on a sample of PBMCs. Source of these receptors: a man aged 25-45 years in good health and CMV-seronegative. CDR3s include the opening cysteine and the closing phenylalanine or tryptophan. The D gene is left open where the match is weak. Where a row states a size, it is once, few, many or the class of an expanded clone; other rows omit it.

j_gene: TRBJ2-7; d_gene: NA; v_gene: TRBV4-1; abundance: NA; CDR3aa: CASSQDAALGGRGEQYF; CDR3nt: TGCGCCAGCAGCCAAGATGCCGCCCTGGGCGGAAGGGGCGAGCAGTACTTC
j_gene: TRBJ1-2; d_gene: NA; v_gene: TRBV9; abundance: NA; CDR3aa: CASSALRGDGYTF; CDR3nt: TGTGCCAGCAGCGCCCTAAGGGGTGATGGCTACACCTTC
j_gene: TRBJ1-2; d_gene: NA; v_gene: TRBV27; abundance: NA; CDR3aa: CASSYGVTYGYTF; CDR3nt: TGTGCCAGCAGTTACGGGGTCACGTATGGCTACACCTTC
j_gene: TRBJ2-3; d_gene: TRBD2; v_gene: TRBV9; abundance: NA; CDR3aa: CASSVSRLAGGTDTQYF; CDR3nt: TGTGCCAGCAGCGTAAGTCGCCTAGCGGGGGGAACAGATACGCAGTATTTT
j_gene: TRBJ2-7; d_gene: NA; v_gene: TRBV2; abundance: NA; CDR3aa: CASSVEDGQTYEQYF; CDR3nt: TGTGCCAGCAGTGTAGAGGATGGTCAGACCTACGAGCAGTACTTC
j_gene: TRBJ2-5; d_gene: NA; v_gene: TRBV2; abundance: NA; CDR3aa: CASSEGGLQETQYF; CDR3nt: TGTGCCAGCAGTGAAGGGGGGCTACAAGAGACCCAGTACTTC
j_gene: TRBJ2-1; d_gene: TRBD1; v_gene: TRBV11-3; abundance: once; CDR3aa: CASSIYPGGEQFF; CDR3nt: TGTGCCAGCAGCATATATCCAGGGGGCGAGCAGTTCTTC
j_gene: TRBJ2-5; d_gene: NA; v_gene: TRBV2; abundance: NA; CDR3aa: CASSAGETQYF; CDR3nt: TGTGCCAGCAGTGCCGGAGAGACCCAGTACTTC
j_gene: TRBJ2-7; d_gene: TRBD1; v_gene: TRBV10-3; abundance: NA; CDR3aa: CAISGDRDRVSREQYF; CDR3nt: TGTGCCATCAGTGGAGACCGGGACAGGGTTTCTAGGGAGCAGTACTTC
j_gene: TRBJ2-5; d_gene: NA; v_gene: TRBV19; abundance: NA; CDR3aa: CASSRSGGETQYF; CDR3nt: TGTGCCAGTAGTAGGTCCGGGGGAGAGACCCAGTACTTC
j_gene: TRBJ2-3; d_gene: NA; v_gene: TRBV6-5; abundance: NA; CDR3aa: CASSYSGRFRTDTQYF; CDR3nt: TGTGCCAGCAGTTACTCGGGGAGGTTTCGCACAGATACGCAGTATTTT
j_gene: TRBJ2-1; d_gene: TRBD1; v_gene: TRBV9; abundance: once; CDR3aa: CASSVDPRPGQGYNEQFF; CDR3nt: TGTGCCAGCAGCGTAGATCCACGACCGGGACAGGGGTACAATGAGCAGTTCTTC
j_gene: TRBJ1-1; d_gene: NA; v_gene: TRBV7-8; abundance: NA; CDR3aa: CASSLDQNQAFF; CDR3nt: TGTGCCAGCAGCTTAGATCAGAATCAAGCTTTCTTT
j_gene: TRBJ2-7; d_gene: TRBD1; v_gene: TRBV29-1; abundance: NA; CDR3aa: CSGTTGGDTYEQYF; CDR3nt: TGCAGCGGCACAACAGGGGGAGACACCTACGAGCAGTACTTC
j_gene: TRBJ2-3; d_gene: TRBD2; v_gene: TRBV29-1; abundance: NA; CDR3aa: CSVAGTTRDTQYF; CDR3nt: TGCAGCGTTGCAGGGACTACCCGAGATACGCAGTATTTT
j_gene: TRBJ2-5; d_gene: NA; v_gene: TRBV19; abundance: NA; CDR3aa: CASRSGPGETQYF; CDR3nt: TGTGCCAGTAGATCAGGTCCGGGGGAGACCCAGTACTTC
j_gene: TRBJ2-1; d_gene: TRBD2; v_gene: TRBV5-6; abundance: NA; CDR3aa: CASSLSGGPYNEQFF; CDR3nt: TGTGCCAGCAGCTTGTCGGGAGGGCCGTACAATGAGCAGTTCTTC
j_gene: TRBJ2-1; d_gene: TRBD2; v_gene: TRBV2; abundance: few; CDR3aa: CASSEQRGYNEQFF; CDR3nt: TGTGCCAGCAGTGAGCAGCGGGGGTACAATGAGCAGTTCTTC
j_gene: TRBJ1-4; d_gene: NA; v_gene: TRBV27; abundance: NA; CDR3aa: CASSNGEGGHEKLFF; CDR3nt: TGTGCCAGCAGTAACGGCGAGGGAGGGCATGAAAAACTGTTTTTT
j_gene: TRBJ1-2; d_gene: TRBD1; v_gene: TRBV6-5; abundance: NA; CDR3aa: CASSQRQGGYGYTF; CDR3nt: TGTGCCAGCAGCCAGAGACAGGGAGGCTATGGCTACACCTTC
j_gene: TRBJ1-2; d_gene: TRBD1; v_gene: TRBV6-6; abundance: once; CDR3aa: CASSQPGQGNYGYTF; CDR3nt: TGTGCCAGCAGTCAACCCGGACAGGGGAACTATGGCTACACCTTC
j_gene: TRBJ2-7; d_gene: NA; v_gene: TRBV7-3; abundance: NA; CDR3aa: CASSNRAEDEQYF; CDR3nt: TGTGCCAGCAGCAACCGGGCGGAGGACGAGCAGTACTTC
j_gene: TRBJ1-1; d_gene: TRBD1; v_gene: TRBV7-6; abundance: NA; CDR3aa: CASSLSRQGADTEAFF; CDR3nt: TGTGCCAGCAGCTTATCCCGACAGGGGGCAGACACTGAAGCTTTCTTT
j_gene: TRBJ1-4; d_gene: TRBD1; v_gene: TRBV5-5; abundance: NA; CDR3aa: CASSLEGGQINEKLFF; CDR3nt: TGTGCCAGCAGCTTGGAAGGGGGACAGATTAATGAAAAACTGTTTTTT
j_gene: TRBJ2-1; d_gene: NA; v_gene: TRBV27; abundance: NA; CDR3aa: CASSFQVHVYNEQFF; CDR3nt: TGTGCCAGCAGTTTTCAGGTGCACGTCTACAATGAGCAGTTCTTC
j_gene: TRBJ2-3; d_gene: TRBD2; v_gene: TRBV19; abundance: NA; CDR3aa: CASSEVAGVSTDTQYF; CDR3nt: TGTGCCAGTAGTGAGGTAGCGGGGGTTAGCACAGATACGCAGTATTTT
j_gene: TRBJ1-2; d_gene: NA; v_gene: TRBV29-1; abundance: NA; CDR3aa: CSVEDIYGYTF; CDR3nt: TGCAGCGTTGAGGACATCTATGGCTACACCTTC
j_gene: TRBJ1-1; d_gene: NA; v_gene: TRBV7-2; abundance: NA; CDR3aa: CASSLALGGNTEAFF; CDR3nt: TGTGCCAGCAGCTTAGCTCTAGGGGGGAACACTGAAGCTTTCTTT
j_gene: TRBJ2-1; d_gene: TRBD1; v_gene: TRBV5-8; abundance: NA; CDR3aa: CASGRGTGALLYNEQFF; CDR3nt: TGTGCCAGCGGCCGAGGGACAGGGGCATTACTGTACAATGAGCAGTTCTTC
j_gene: TRBJ1-5; d_gene: NA; v_gene: TRBV7-6; abundance: NA; CDR3aa: CASSLSIGAYNQPQHF; CDR3nt: TGTGCCAGCAGCTTAAGCATTGGGGCCTACAATCAGCCCCAGCATTTT
j_gene: TRBJ1-2; d_gene: NA; v_gene: TRBV9; abundance: NA; CDR3aa: CASSPHGRSSNYGYTF; CDR3nt: TGTGCCAGCAGCCCTCATGGGAGGTCCTCTAACTATGGCTACACCTTC
j_gene: TRBJ1-5; d_gene: NA; v_gene: TRBV5-1; abundance: NA; CDR3aa: CASSFEIAGFNQPQHF; CDR3nt: TGCGCCAGCAGCTTCGAAATAGCGGGGTTCAATCAGCCCCAGCATTTT
j_gene: TRBJ2-1; d_gene: NA; v_gene: TRBV19; abundance: once; CDR3aa: CASRPTVYNEQFF; CDR3nt: TGTGCCAGTAGGCCGACAGTCTACAATGAGCAGTTCTTC
j_gene: TRBJ1-6; d_gene: NA; v_gene: TRBV5-1; abundance: NA; CDR3aa: CASSSQEDSPLHF; CDR3nt: TGCGCCAGCAGCTCACAGGAAGATTCACCCCTCCACTTT
j_gene: TRBJ1-1; d_gene: NA; v_gene: TRBV19; abundance: once; CDR3aa: CASSIDAGTRNTEAFF; CDR3nt: TGTGCCAGTAGTATAGACGCCGGGACAAGGAACACTGAAGCTTTCTTT
j_gene: TRBJ1-4; d_gene: TRBD1; v_gene: TRBV19; abundance: NA; CDR3aa: CASKGTAHEKLFF; CDR3nt: TGTGCCAGTAAGGGGACAGCCCATGAAAAACTGTTTTTT
j_gene: TRBJ1-3; d_gene: NA; v_gene: TRBV5-4; abundance: NA; CDR3aa: CAGSPRGDRGNTIYF; CDR3nt: TGTGCCGGCAGTCCTCGCGGCGACAGAGGAAACACCATATATTTT
j_gene: TRBJ1-4; d_gene: NA; v_gene: TRBV5-1; abundance: NA; CDR3aa: CASSPRTANEKLFF; CDR3nt: TGCGCCAGCAGCCCCCGGACAGCTAATGAAAAACTGTTTTTT
j_gene: TRBJ2-3; d_gene: TRBD2; v_gene: TRBV18; abundance: NA; CDR3aa: CASSRREAGDTQYF; CDR3nt: TGTGCCAGCTCACGGCGGGAGGCTGGAGATACGCAGTATTTT
j_gene: TRBJ1-2; d_gene: TRBD1; v_gene: TRBV27; abundance: NA; CDR3aa: CASSPRQGKIGYTF; CDR3nt: TGTGCCAGCAGTCCCCGACAGGGTAAAATTGGCTACACCTTC
j_gene: TRBJ2-3; d_gene: NA; v_gene: TRBV5-6; abundance: NA; CDR3aa: CASSLTTSASGADTQYF; CDR3nt: TGTGCCAGCAGCTTGACTACCTCCGCTTCGGGTGCAGATACGCAGTATTTT
j_gene: TRBJ1-3; d_gene: NA; v_gene: TRBV27; abundance: NA; CDR3aa: CASTSLGSGGSSGNTIYF; CDR3nt: TGTGCCAGCACCTCCTTGGGGTCGGGGGGGAGCTCTGGAAACACCATATATTTT
j_gene: TRBJ1-1; d_gene: TRBD1; v_gene: TRBV11-1; abundance: NA; CDR3aa: CASLPPGGAGTEAFF; CDR3nt: TGTGCCAGCCTTCCTCCAGGGGGCGCGGGGACTGAAGCTTTCTTT
j_gene: TRBJ1-5; d_gene: NA; v_gene: TRBV27; abundance: NA; CDR3aa: CASSLFFHQPQHF; CDR3nt: TGTGCCAGCAGTTTATTCTTTCATCAGCCCCAGCATTTT
j_gene: TRBJ1-5; d_gene: NA; v_gene: TRBV9; abundance: NA; CDR3aa: CASSPSGWGEDQPQHF; CDR3nt: TGTGCCAGCAGCCCCTCGGGGTGGGGAGAAGATCAGCCCCAGCATTTT
j_gene: TRBJ1-2; d_gene: TRBD1; v_gene: TRBV5-1; abundance: NA; CDR3aa: CASSPRQGAAYGYPF; CDR3nt: TGCGCCAGCAGCCCGCGACAGGGGGCTGCCTATGGCTACCCCTTC
j_gene: TRBJ2-1; d_gene: TRBD1; v_gene: TRBV27; abundance: NA; CDR3aa: CASSLLGQGAPSYNEQFF; CDR3nt: TGTGCCAGCAGTTTACTGGGACAGGGCGCCCCCTCATACAATGAGCAGTTCTTC
j_gene: TRBJ2-2; d_gene: NA; v_gene: TRBV19; abundance: NA; CDR3aa: CASSIPTGRNTGELFF; CDR3nt: TGTGCCAGTAGTATCCCCACAGGAAGAAACACCGGGGAGCTGTTTTTT
j_gene: TRBJ1-4; d_gene: TRBD1; v_gene: TRBV4-1; abundance: NA; CDR3aa: CASSAGTGINEKLFF; CDR3nt: TGCGCCAGCAGCGCCGGGACAGGGATTAATGAAAAACTGTTTTTT